Shown below are 30 T cell receptor beta chains from a single sample sequenced in a study of T cells in localized non-small cell lung cancer. Method: immunoSEQ multiplex PCR; TCRdb's copy keeps in-frame clones and lacks some. This table has about 17,000 clones, around 88% appearing once. Sequenced material: peripheral blood, taken before any cancer treatment. The receptors were sampled from a male donor older than 55 with stage III lung adenocarcinoma.

The chain employs TRBV4-2 and TRBJ2-3; a possible D gene is TRBD1 (5 bases). The CDR3 is 16 residues long. Germline loops: CDR1 LGHNA, CDR2 YNFKEQ. The germline V and J ends were trimmed by 0 bases and 1 base, with 11 bases remaining between them. CDR3 DNA: TGTGCCAGCAGCCAAGAATATGGCAGGGGCACAGATACGCAGTATTTT. It translates to CASSQEYGRGTDTQYF.

The J gene is TRBJ2-7, the V gene TRBV9; D is tentatively TRBD1 or TRBD2 (5 bases each). The CDR3 has 12 amino acids. Germline assignment: CDR1 SGDLS and CDR2 YYNGEE. V was trimmed by 0 bases and J by 6 bases, leaving 7 bases between them. The CDR3 here is CASSVVGGEQYF. For the CDR3, the DNA is TGTGCCAGCAGCGTAGTTGGGGGCGAGCAGTACTTC.

The rearrangement joins TRBV7-9 to TRBJ2-3, with a possible D match to TRBD2 (5 bases). V was cut by 0 bases and J by 5 bases, with 9 bases left in between. CDR1 is SEHNR, CDR2 FQNEAQ, per germline (reference sequence). CDR3 length: 14 amino acids. Written as DNA, the CDR3 is TGTGCCAGCAGCTTAGCGGGAGCGAGAGATACGCAGTATTTT. This gives the protein CASSLAGARDTQYF.

The chain uses TRBV4-2 and TRBJ2-1, with a possible D match to TRBD2 (7 bases). The CDR3 has 19 amino acids. Germline values: CDR1 LGHNA, CDR2 YNFKEQ. Trimming took 0 bases from V and 0 from J, leaving 18 bases between them. CDR3 sequence reads: CASSQEVGGQVNSYNEQFF. The CDR3 DNA reads as TGTGCCAGCAGCCAAGAGGTGGGGGGGCAGGTAAACTCCTACAATGAGCAGTTCTTC.

The chain has TRBV7-2 and TRBJ1-3; tentatively, D is TRBD1 (5 bases). From germline, CDR1 is SGHTA and CDR2 FQGNSA. Trimming pared 8 bases from V and 5 bases from J, leaving 16 bases between. This CDR3 has 14 residues. The CDR3 DNA is TGTGCCAGCCGCCCCGGGGGTTTGAGAAACACCATATATTTT. This codes for CASRPGGLRNTIYF.

CDR3 bases: TGTGCCAGCCGAGGACAGGGAGTAGAATCACCCCTCCACTTT. This gives the protein CASRGQGVESPLHF. The V and J genes are TRBV7-9 and TRBJ1-6; 8 positions match TRBD1. CDR3 length: 14 residues. Germline V gene lookup returns CDR1 SEHNR and CDR2 FQNEAQ (reference sequence). V lost 8 bases and J lost 10; bases outside the gene matches: 10.

The chain links TRBV15 to TRBJ1-2; a possible D gene is TRBD1 (5 bases). CDR3 length: 12 amino acids. CDR1 and CDR2 (germline): LNHNV, YYDKDF (reference sequence). V was trimmed by 0 bases and J by 10 bases, leaving 9 bases between them. The CDR3 region is CATSRDRVDYTF. The CDR3 nucleotides are TGTGCCACCAGCAGAGACAGGGTGGACTACACCTTC.

The chain has TRBV7-9 and TRBJ2-1, with D maybe TRBD2 (6 bases). The germline V gene has CDR1 SEHNR and CDR2 FQNEAQ (reference sequence). Trimming removed 8 bases from V and 5 bases from J, with 22 bases in between. The CDR3 spans 16 residues. CDR3 nucleotide sequence: TGTGCCAGCCCCTGGAGGGTGCTCTTCCTACACAATGAGCAGTTCTTC. This encodes CASPWRVLFLHNEQFF.

The rearrangement joins TRBV9 to TRBJ2-7, with a weak D call TRBD1 (6 bases). V dropped 3 bases and J dropped 4 bases, with 11 bases sitting between them. Germline CDR1 SGDLS, CDR2 YYNGEE. The CDR3 runs to 13 residues. CDR3 in amino acids: CASSGGPTYEQYF. DNA for the CDR3: TGTGCCAGCAGCGGGGGGCCGACGTACGAGCAGTACTTC. The whole variable domain, remainder taken from reference TRBV9 and TRBJ2-7, is DSGVTQTPKHLITATGQRVTLRCSPRSGDLSVYWYQQSLDQGLQFLIQYYNGEERAKGNILERFSAQQFPDLHSELNLSSLELGDSALYFCASSGGPTYEQYFGPGTRLTVT.

J is TRBJ2-1 and V is TRBV28, with a weak D call TRBD2 (5 bases). The germline CDR1 and CDR2 sequences are MDHEN and SYDVKM. The CDR3 covers 15 residues. V was shortened by 2 bases and J by 7 bases, with 15 bases between the two germline ends. CDR3 in DNA: TGTGCCAGCAGTTTAAAGCTAGCCCGGGTTAATGAGCAGTTCTTC. Its translation: CASSLKLARVNEQFF.

CDR3 protein: CASSLDRFSISYEQYF. CDR3 DNA: TGCGCCAGCAGCTTGGACAGATTTTCTATCTCCTACGAGCAGTACTTC. The V and J genes are TRBV5-1 and TRBJ2-7; D gene uncertain. V lost 0 bases, J lost 0 bases, and 13 bases lay in between. Germline V gene data show CDR1 as SGHRS and CDR2 as YFSETQ. The CDR3 is 16 residues long.

The chain combines TRBV9 with TRBJ2-3, with a tentative D call TRBD2 (6 bases). Trimming stripped 1 base from V and 2 bases from J, with 11 bases between. Germline V gene lookup returns CDR1 SGDLS and CDR2 YYNGEE. The CDR3 contains 15 residues. CDR3 DNA sequence: TGTGCCAGCAGCGTATCTGGCGGGAACACAGATACGCAGTATTTT. Residues: CASSVSGGNTDTQYF.

The chain is built from TRBV2 and TRBJ1-3; D unclear. The CDR3 covers 14 residues. From germline, CDR1 is SNHLY and CDR2 FYNNEI. V lost 6 bases, J lost 2 bases, and 11 bases lay in between. The CDR3 bases are TGTGCCAGCAGAGAGACGATGACTGGAAACACCATATATTTT. Its translation is CASRETMTGNTIYF.

The chain combines TRBV7-3 with TRBJ1-1; 8 bases match TRBD1. V lost 5 bases and J lost 6; bases outside the gene matches: 8. The CDR3 covers 14 residues. Germline lookup yields CDR1 SGHTA and CDR2 FQGTGA. The CDR3 loop reads CASSLRGRAAEAFF. Written as DNA, the CDR3 is TGTGCCAGCAGCCTCAGGGGGCGGGCGGCTGAAGCTTTCTTT.

V is TRBV6-5 and J is TRBJ2-5, with no clear D. In germline, CDR1 is MNHEY, CDR2 SVGAGI. The CDR3 extends over 13 amino acids. With 2 bases removed from V and 1 base from J, the gap between germline ends came to 5 bases. CDR3 nucleotide sequence: TGTGCCAGCAGTTACAGGGTCCAAGAGACCCAGTACTTC. Its translation: CASSYRVQETQYF.

V is TRBV7-3 and J is TRBJ2-3; perhaps TRBD2 as D (6 bases). This CDR3 is built from 15 residues. Trimming took 5 bases from V and 0 from J, leaving 12 bases between them. Germline values: CDR1 SGHTA, CDR2 FQGTGA. The CDR3 nucleotides are TGTGCCAGCAGCCCAAACGGGGGAAGCACAGATACGCAGTATTTT. Translation: CASSPNGGSTDTQYF.

J is TRBJ2-1 and V is TRBV18, with 12 positions matching TRBD2. V shed 2 bases and J 5 bases; nucleotides not matched to a gene: 1. The CDR3 sequence is 15 residues long. The germline V gene has CDR1 KGHSH and CDR2 LQKENI. CDR3 DNA sequence: TGTGCCAGCTCACCAACTAGCGGGGGGAACAATGAGCAGTTCTTC. Residues: CASSPTSGGNNEQFF.

In its sample, this clone was seen once. V and J are TRBV6-4 and TRBJ2-3; TRBD1 matches 8 bases. Germline assignment: CDR1 MRHNA and CDR2 SNTAGT. The CDR3 has 14 amino acids. The J segment lost 7 bases and the V segment lost 4 bases, leaving 7 bases of the junction unmatched. The CDR3 is CASSADRAGNTQYF. CDR3 in DNA: TGTGCCAGCAGTGCGGACAGGGCCGGTAATACGCAGTATTTT.

V is TRBV27 and J is TRBJ2-2; D assignment may be TRBD1 or TRBD2 (7 bases each). The CDR3 length is 18 residues. Germline lookup yields CDR1 MNHEY and CDR2 SMNVEV (reference sequence). The V gene lost 6 bases and the J gene lost 3 bases, with 23 bases spanning the gap. The CDR3 spells CASRKDQGGTIYTGELFF. The CDR3 nucleotides read TGTGCCAGCAGGAAGGATCAGGGGGGGACTATATACACCGGGGAGCTGTTTTTT.

In this sample, this clone turned up once. This chain uses TRBV4-1 with TRBJ2-3; 13 bases align to TRBD2. CDR1 and CDR2 (germline): MGHRA, YSYEKL. Trimming removed 4 bases from V and 3 bases from J; junction bases left unmatched: 7. The CDR3 is made up of 17 amino acids. The CDR3 bases are TGCGCCAGCAGCCTCTCTCGGACTAGCGGGGGAACAGATACGCAGTATTTT. It specifies CASSLSRTSGGTDTQYF.

The table lists this clone with a few counts. CDR3 DNA sequence: TGTGCCAGTGGGGGGGTAGGTCAGCCCCAGCATTTT. Translating it yields CASGGVGQPQHF. The V call is TRBV19, the J call TRBJ1-5; D perhaps matches TRBD1 (5 bases). Trimming cost V 8 bases and J 6 bases, with 11 bases left between them. The CDR3 consists of 12 residues. The germline gives CDR1 LNHDA, CDR2 SQIVND (reference sequence).

CDR3 nucleotides: TGTGCCAGCAGTGAAGGACAGGGGGCCCCCTACACCTTC. The encoded protein is CASSEGQGAPYTF. The chain combines TRBV6-1 with TRBJ1-2, with 10 nucleotides matching TRBD1. Looked up from germline, CDR1 is MNHNS and CDR2 is SASEGT. V lost 1 base and J lost 10; bases outside the gene matches: 3. This CDR3 is 13 amino acids long.

The rearrangement links TRBV11-3 to TRBJ2-5, with 8 bases identical to TRBD1. Germline trimming cut 4 bases from V and 4 bases from J; bases unmatched to any gene: 8. CDR1 SGHNT and CDR2 YENEEA come from the germline V gene. The CDR3 extends over 15 amino acids. CDR3 sequence reads: CASSSGQGRAETQYF. For the CDR3, the DNA is TGTGCCAGCAGCTCAGGACAGGGAAGGGCAGAGACCCAGTACTTC.

This clone has just one count. This sequence joins TRBV9 and TRBJ1-2; possibly TRBD1 for D (5 bases). Trimming left V 4 bases short and J 4 bases short, with 11 bases between. The CDR3 consists of 13 residues. Per the germline V gene, CDR1 is SGDLS and CDR2 is YYNGEE. The CDR3 nucleotides are TGTGCCAGCAGCTCACAGGTGACCTATGGCTACACCTTC. Protein: CASSSQVTYGYTF.

This clone has just a few counts. The rearrangement links TRBV7-3 to TRBJ2-7; possibly TRBD2 for D (5 bases). Deletions cut 4 bases from V and 2 bases from J, with 15 bases between. The CDR3 has 15 amino acids. Germline V lookup: CDR1 SGHTA, CDR2 FQGTGA. The CDR3 sequence: CASSSSATGTYEQYF. The CDR3 coding sequence is TGTGCCAGCAGCTCCTCCGCGACGGGGACCTACGAGCAGTACTTC. Supplemented by reference TRBV7-3 and TRBJ2-7, the full variable domain reads GAGVSQTPSNKVTEKGKYVELRCDPISGHTALYWYRQSLGQGPEFLIYFQGTGAADDSGLPNDRFFAVRPEGSVSTLKIQRTERGDSAVYLCASSSSATGTYEQYFGPGTRLTVT.

The chain uses TRBV2 and TRBJ1-2, with D possibly being TRBD1 (5 bases). V lost 2 bases to trimming and J lost 4 bases, with 14 bases between them. The V gene's germline CDR1 is SNHLY and CDR2 FYNNEI. The CDR3 is 15 residues long. As DNA, the CDR3 is TGTGCCAGCAGTGAAAATCACGGGGCAAGCTATGGCTACACCTTC. Protein product: CASSENHGASYGYTF.

This chain links TRBV2 with TRBJ2-1, with TRBD1 as a possible D gene (6 bases). The germline V gene has CDR1 SNHLY and CDR2 FYNNEI. V was pared by 11 bases and J by 5 bases, with 19 bases between. The CDR3 runs to 14 residues. The CDR3 nucleotides read TGTGCCGGCCAGACAGGCTCAAGAAACAATGAGCAGTTCTTC. This encodes CAGQTGSRNNEQFF. Drawing the rest from reference TRBV2 and TRBJ2-1, the complete variable domain is EPEVTQTPSHQVTQMGQEVILRCVPISNHLYFYWYRQILGQKVEFLVSFYNNEISEKSEIFDDQFSVERPDGSNFTLKIRSTKLEDSAMYFCAGQTGSRNNEQFFGPGTRLTVL.

This clone was observed a few times. The chain combines TRBV18 with TRBJ2-4, with no clear D. The length of the CDR3 is 18 residues. V was cut by 2 bases and J by 1 base, with 18 bases left in between. CDR1 and CDR2 from the germline V gene are KGHSH and LQKENI. CDR3 region: CASSPWAAATSAKNIQYF. DNA for the CDR3: TGTGCCAGCTCACCATGGGCGGCGGCGACATCGGCCAAAAACATTCAGTACTTC.

The J gene is TRBJ1-1, the V gene TRBV7-2, with D uncertain. CDR3 length: 14 residues. Trimming took off 3 bases at V and 0 bases at J, with 8 bases between the two ends. Per the germline V gene, CDR1 is SGHTA and CDR2 is FQGNSA. In DNA form, the CDR3 reads TGTGCCAGCAGCTTGGACCTTTTGAACACTGAAGCTTTCTTT. The encoded protein is CASSLDLLNTEAFF. The full variable domain, rest sourced from reference TRBV7-2 and TRBJ1-1, is GAGVSQSPSNKVTEKGKDVELRCDPISGHTALYWYRQSLGQGLEFLIYFQGNSAPDKSGLPSDRFSAERTGGSVSTLTIQRTQQEDSAVYLCASSLDLLNTEAFFGQGTRLTVV.

V is TRBV18 and J is TRBJ1-1; D unclear. With 0 bases removed from V and 0 bases from J, the gap between germline ends came to 2 bases. CDR1 is KGHSH, CDR2 LQKENI, per germline. The CDR3 length is 13 residues. In DNA form, the CDR3 reads TGTGCCAGCTCACCACCTATGAACACTGAAGCTTTCTTT. Translating it yields CASSPPMNTEAFF.